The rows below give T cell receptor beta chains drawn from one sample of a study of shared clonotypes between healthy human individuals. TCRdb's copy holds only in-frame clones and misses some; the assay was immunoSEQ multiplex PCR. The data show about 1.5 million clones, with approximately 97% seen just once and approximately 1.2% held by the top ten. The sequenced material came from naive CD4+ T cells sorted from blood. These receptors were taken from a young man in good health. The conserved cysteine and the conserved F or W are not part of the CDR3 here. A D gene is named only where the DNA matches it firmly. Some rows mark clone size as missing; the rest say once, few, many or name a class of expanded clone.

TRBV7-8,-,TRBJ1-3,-,ASSLGRGGNTIY
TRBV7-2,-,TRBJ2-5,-,ASSPGTGETQY
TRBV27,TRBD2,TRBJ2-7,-,ASNTLAPGTGGHYEQY
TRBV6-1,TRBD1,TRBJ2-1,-,ASSRDRANDEQF
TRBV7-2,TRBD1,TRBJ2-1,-,ASSPWDRASYNEQF
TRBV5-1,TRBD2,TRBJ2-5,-,ASSLNPTSSGETQY
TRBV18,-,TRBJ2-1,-,ASSTLSYNEQF
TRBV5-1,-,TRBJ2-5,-,ASSLAYGETQY
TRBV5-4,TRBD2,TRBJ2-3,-,ASSFLAGGTDTQY
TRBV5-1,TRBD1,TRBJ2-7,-,ASSAGQGLYEQY
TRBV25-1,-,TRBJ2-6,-,ASSEWGDSGANVLT
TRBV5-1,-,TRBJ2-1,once,ASSFGSLVWGGYNEQF
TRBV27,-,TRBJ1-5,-,ASSLSPFRDGQSNQPQH
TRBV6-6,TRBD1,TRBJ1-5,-,ASSAGTGVSNQPQH
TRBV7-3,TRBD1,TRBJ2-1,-,ASSREQGAYNEQF
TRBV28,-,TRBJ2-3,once,ASSEFGDTQY
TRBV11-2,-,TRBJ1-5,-,ASTTGLNQPQH
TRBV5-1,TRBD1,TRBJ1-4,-,ASRPGQGEEKLF
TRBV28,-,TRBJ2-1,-,AIRGGPSYNEQF
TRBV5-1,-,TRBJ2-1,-,ASSLADYNEQF
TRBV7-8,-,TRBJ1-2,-,ASSLKYGINYGYT
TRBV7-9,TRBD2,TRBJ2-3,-,ASSAASGRDTQY
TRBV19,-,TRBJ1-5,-,ASSIRTGSGQPQH
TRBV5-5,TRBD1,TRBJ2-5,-,ASIRGPQETQY
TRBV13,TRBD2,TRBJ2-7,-,ASTLAGGSYEQY
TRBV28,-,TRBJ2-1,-,ASSLAGIGNNEQF
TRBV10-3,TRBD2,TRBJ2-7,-,AISESGLAGGPSYEQY
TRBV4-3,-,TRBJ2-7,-,ASSLQYGDEQY
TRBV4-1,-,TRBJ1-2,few,ASSQVTTAGGYT
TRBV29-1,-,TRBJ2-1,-,SVGSGASSYNEQF
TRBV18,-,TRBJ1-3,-,ASSPQASSGNTIY